These 7 T cell receptor beta chains were all obtained from the same sample, sequenced in a study of T cells in women clearing cervical HPV infection. Assay used: immunoSEQ multiplex PCR; TCRdb lists only in-frame clones, some missing. The table lists 21,000 or so clones, with 24% in the top ten. The source material was blood buffy coat. These receptors all stem from a woman aged 18 to 75 with a cervical HPV16 infection that either progressed to CIN3+ or cleared (not recorded which).

Concerning this clone: The read is 3 residues too short to cover the CDR3 end, so that end is filled in from the germline J gene. The rearrangement uses TRBV18 and TRBJ2-5; 11 bases are a match to TRBD1. V was clipped by 3 bases and J by 5 bases; unmatched bases: 5. Germline assignment: CDR1 KGHSH and CDR2 LQKENI. The CDR3 is made up of 15 amino acids. CDR3 DNA (partial): TGTGCCAGCTCACCCTGGACAGGGGGCTCGGAGACC. It translates to CASSPWTGGSET. The complete CDR3 protein is CASSPWTGGSETQYF.

In the case of this clone: Read coverage stops 3 residues before the CDR3 terminus; the germline J gene supplies the remainder. The V call is TRBV6-1, the J call TRBJ1-5; TRBD1 is a possible D gene (6 bases). Looked up from germline, CDR1 is MNHNS and CDR2 is SASEGT. V lost 3 bases and J 4 bases, leaving 16 bases between the germline ends. CDR3 length: 16 residues. The sequenced part of the CDR3 DNA is TGTGCCAGCAGTGATATAAGGACAGTAGCTAATCAGCCC. Translation gives CASSDIRTVANQP. From start to end, the CDR3 is CASSDIRTVANQPQHF.

Concerning this clone: The read terminates 3 residues ahead of where the CDR3 ends, so the germline J gene completes it. The chain is built from TRBV20-1 and TRBJ1-5; 7 bases map to TRBD1. The CDR3 loop spans 14 amino acids. Germline loops: CDR1 DFQATT, CDR2 SNEGSKA (reference sequence). Germline trimming cut 0 bases from V and 2 bases from J; bases unmatched to any gene: 1. The CDR3 spells CSARDDRGNQPQHF. CDR3 DNA (partial): TGCAGTGCTAGAGACGACAGGGGCAATCAGCCC.

In regard to this clone: The read comes to an end 3 residues before the CDR3 does, leaving the germline J gene to fill in the end. V and J are TRBV19 and TRBJ2-5; 9 nucleotides match TRBD1. Germline V gene data show CDR1 as LNHDA and CDR2 as SQIVND (reference sequence). V gave up 4 bases and J gave up 5 bases; unmatched junction bases: 11. CDR3 size: 16 residues. CDR3 protein: CASSTPGQGGEETQYF. The sequenced part of the CDR3 DNA is TGTGCCAGTAGTACCCCGGGACAGGGTGGAGAGGAGACC. Using reference TRBV19 and TRBJ2-5 for the parts outside the CDR3, the full variable domain is DGGITQSPKYLFRKEGQNVTLSCEQNLNHDAMYWYRQDPGQGLRLIYYSQIVNDFQKGDIAEGYSVSREKKESFPLTVTSAQKNPTAFYLCASSTPGQGGEETQYFGPGTRLLVL.

On this clone: The read ends 3 residues shy of where the CDR3 ends; the end is completed using the germline J gene. The chain couples TRBV7-9 to TRBJ1-1, with 7 nucleotides matching TRBD1. Germline loops: CDR1 SEHNR, CDR2 FQNEAQ (reference sequence). The CDR3 totals 15 residues. V trimming: 3 bases; J trimming: 2 bases; junction bases outside the gene matches: 6. The sequenced CDR3 bases are TGTGCCAGCAGCTTGGGACAGATAGCAAACACTGAA. Protein product: CASSLGQIANTE. The entire CDR3 is CASSLGQIANTEAFF.

With regard to this clone: The read ends 3 residues before the CDR3 terminus; that terminus is restored from the germline J gene. The chain uses TRBV2 and TRBJ1-1, with D unclear. The CDR3 covers 12 residues. V was trimmed by 7 bases and J by 5 bases, leaving 11 bases between them. Germline V CDR1 and CDR2: SNHLY, FYNNEI. CDR3 residues: CASTRVATEAFF. The CDR3 DNA, read in part, is TGTGCCAGCACGAGGGTAGCGACTGAA. The entire variable domain, with the rest obtained from reference TRBV2 and TRBJ1-1, is as follows: EPEVTQTPSHQVTQMGQEVILRCVPISNHLYFYWYRQILGQKVEFLVSFYNNEISEKSEIFDDQFSVERPDGSNFTLKIRSTKLEDSAMYFCASTRVATEAFFGQGTRLTVV.

Concerning this clone itself: The read halts 3 residues ahead of the CDR3 end, with the missing end drawn from the germline J gene. The chain uses TRBV28 and TRBJ1-6, with D unresolved. Between the trimmed V and J ends, which lost 3 bases and 4 bases, there was a span of 7 bases. CDR1 and CDR2 from the germline V gene are MDHEN and SYDVKM. The length of the CDR3 is 14 residues. CDR3 sequence: CASSFEGYNSPLHF. CDR3 bases read: TGTGCCAGCAGTTTTGAGGGTTATAATTCACCC. Drawing the rest from reference TRBV28 and TRBJ1-6, the complete variable domain is DVKVTQSSRYLVKRTGEKVFLECVQDMDHENMFWYRQDPGLGLRLIYFSYDVKMKEKGDIPEGYSVSREKKERFSLILESASTNQTSMYLCASSFEGYNSPLHFGNGTRLTVT.